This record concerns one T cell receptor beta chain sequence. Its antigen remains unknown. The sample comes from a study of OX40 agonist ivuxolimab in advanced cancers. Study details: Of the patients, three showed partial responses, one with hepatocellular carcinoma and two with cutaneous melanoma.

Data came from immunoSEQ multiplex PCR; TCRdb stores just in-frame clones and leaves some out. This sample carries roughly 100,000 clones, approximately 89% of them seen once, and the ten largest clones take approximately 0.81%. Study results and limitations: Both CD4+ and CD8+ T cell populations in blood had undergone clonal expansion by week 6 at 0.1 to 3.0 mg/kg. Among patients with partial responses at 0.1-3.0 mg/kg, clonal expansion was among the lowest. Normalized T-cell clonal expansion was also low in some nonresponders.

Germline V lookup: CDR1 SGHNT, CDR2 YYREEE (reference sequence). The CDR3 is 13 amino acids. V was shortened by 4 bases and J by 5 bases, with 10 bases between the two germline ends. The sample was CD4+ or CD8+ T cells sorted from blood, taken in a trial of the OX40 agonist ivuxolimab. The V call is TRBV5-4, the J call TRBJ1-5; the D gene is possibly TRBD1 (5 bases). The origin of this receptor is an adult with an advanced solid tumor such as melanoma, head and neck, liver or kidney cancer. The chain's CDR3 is CASSLGGDQPQHF. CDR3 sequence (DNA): TGTGCCAGCAGCCTGGGGGGAGATCAGCCCCAGCATTTT.